This T cell receptor beta chain was sequenced during a study of T cells in Graves' hyperthyroidism and ophthalmopathy. The table lists this clonotype with many counts. This CDR3 has 15 residues. Between the trimmed V and J ends, which lost 3 bases and 5 bases, there was a span of 17 bases. Germline CDR1 reads SGHDT; CDR2 reads YYEEEE. Template material for amplifying TCR beta CDR3 regions consisted of RNA transcripts. During a first-round RT-PCR of the TCR CDR3, the HTBI primer set was used. TCRdb used MiXCR to reprocess the multiplex PCR reads, holding one entry per CDR3 protein. The sample yields more than 450,000 distinct CDR3 sequences, 15% to 20% seen once.

The sample taken for sequencing was blood. The origin of this receptor is a man aged 35 to 55 with Graves' ophthalmopathy. This chain joins TRBV5-6 and TRBJ1-1, with TRBD1 as a possible D gene (5 bases). The CDR3 loop reads CASSSPLDTRTEAFF. In nucleotides, the CDR3 is TGTGCCAGCAGCTCTCCCCTGGACACCCGGACTGAAGCTTTCTTT.